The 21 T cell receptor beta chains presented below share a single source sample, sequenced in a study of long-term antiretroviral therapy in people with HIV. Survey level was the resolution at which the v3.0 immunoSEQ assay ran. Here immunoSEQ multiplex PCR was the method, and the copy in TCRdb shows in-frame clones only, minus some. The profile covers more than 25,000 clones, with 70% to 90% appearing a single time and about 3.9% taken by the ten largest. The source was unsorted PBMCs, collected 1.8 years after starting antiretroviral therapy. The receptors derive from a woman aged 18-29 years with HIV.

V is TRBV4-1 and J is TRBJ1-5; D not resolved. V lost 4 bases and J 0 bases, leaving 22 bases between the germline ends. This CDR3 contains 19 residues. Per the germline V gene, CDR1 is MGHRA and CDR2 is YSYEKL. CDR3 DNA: TGCGCCAGCAGCCGAACCGATAGCCCGACACACTATAGCAATCAGCCCCAGCATTTT. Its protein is CASSRTDSPTHYSNQPQHF.

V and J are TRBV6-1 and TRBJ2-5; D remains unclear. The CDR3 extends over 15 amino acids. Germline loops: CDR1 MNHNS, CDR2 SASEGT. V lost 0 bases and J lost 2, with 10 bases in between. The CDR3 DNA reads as TGTGCCAGCAGTGAAGCTTTCGGATCGCAAGAGACCCAGTACTTC. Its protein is CASSEAFGSQETQYF.

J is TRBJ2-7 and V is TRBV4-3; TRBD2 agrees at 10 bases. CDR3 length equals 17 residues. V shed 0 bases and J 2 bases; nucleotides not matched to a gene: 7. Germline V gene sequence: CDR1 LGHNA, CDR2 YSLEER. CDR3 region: CASSQDGPSGRPYEQYF. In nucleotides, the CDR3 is TGCGCCAGCAGCCAAGATGGTCCTAGCGGGAGACCCTACGAGCAGTACTTC.

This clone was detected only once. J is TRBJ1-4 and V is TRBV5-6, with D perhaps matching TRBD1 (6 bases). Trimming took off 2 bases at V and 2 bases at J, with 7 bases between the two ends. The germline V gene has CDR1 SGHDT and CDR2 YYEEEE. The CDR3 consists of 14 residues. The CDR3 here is CASSLGGTNEKLFF. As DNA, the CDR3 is TGTGCCAGCAGCTTAGGGGGTACTAATGAAAAACTGTTTTTT.

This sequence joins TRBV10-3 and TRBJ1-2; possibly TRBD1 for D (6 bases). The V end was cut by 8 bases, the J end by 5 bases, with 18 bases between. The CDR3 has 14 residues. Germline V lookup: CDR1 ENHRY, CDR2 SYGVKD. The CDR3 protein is CAIGGQGTDYGYTF. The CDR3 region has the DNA TGTGCCATCGGGGGGCAAGGGACGGATTATGGCTACACCTTC.

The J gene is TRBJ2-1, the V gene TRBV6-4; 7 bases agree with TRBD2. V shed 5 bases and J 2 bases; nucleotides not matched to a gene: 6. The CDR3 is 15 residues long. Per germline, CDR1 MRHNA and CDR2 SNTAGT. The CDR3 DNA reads TGTGCCAGCAGTCGTGAGCGGGAACCCTACAATGAGCAGTTCTTC. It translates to CASSREREPYNEQFF.

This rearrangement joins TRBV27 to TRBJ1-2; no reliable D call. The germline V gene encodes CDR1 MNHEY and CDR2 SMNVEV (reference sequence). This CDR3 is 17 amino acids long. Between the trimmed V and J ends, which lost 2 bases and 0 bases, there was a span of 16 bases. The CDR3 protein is CASSLIGVDGANYGYTF. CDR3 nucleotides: TGTGCCAGCAGTTTAATCGGGGTAGACGGAGCTAACTATGGCTACACCTTC.

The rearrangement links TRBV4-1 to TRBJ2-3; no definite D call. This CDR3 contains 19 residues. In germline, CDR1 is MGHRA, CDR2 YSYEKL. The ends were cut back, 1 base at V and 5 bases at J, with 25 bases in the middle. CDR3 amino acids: CASSQGEIFPDGSRDTQYF. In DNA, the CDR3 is TGCGCCAGCAGCCAAGGTGAGATCTTCCCGGACGGTTCGAGAGATACGCAGTATTTT.

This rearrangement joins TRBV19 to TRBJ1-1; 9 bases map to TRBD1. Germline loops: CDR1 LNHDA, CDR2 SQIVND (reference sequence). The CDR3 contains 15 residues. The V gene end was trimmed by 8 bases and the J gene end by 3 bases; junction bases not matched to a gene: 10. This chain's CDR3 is CASAFIGQGYTEAFF. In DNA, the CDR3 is TGTGCCAGTGCTTTTATTGGACAGGGGTACACTGAAGCTTTCTTT.

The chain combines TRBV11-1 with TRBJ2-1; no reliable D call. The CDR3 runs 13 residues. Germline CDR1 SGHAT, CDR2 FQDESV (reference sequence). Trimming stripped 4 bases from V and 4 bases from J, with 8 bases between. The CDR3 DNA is TGTGCCAGCAGCTCCTCTAGGTACAATGAGCAGTTCTTC. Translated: CASSSSRYNEQFF.

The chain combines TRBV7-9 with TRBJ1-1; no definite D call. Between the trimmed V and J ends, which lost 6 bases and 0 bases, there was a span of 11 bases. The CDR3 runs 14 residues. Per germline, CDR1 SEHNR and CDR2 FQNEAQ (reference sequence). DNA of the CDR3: TGTGCCAGCAGAGTAGAGTTCATGAACACTGAAGCTTTCTTT. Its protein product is CASRVEFMNTEAFF.

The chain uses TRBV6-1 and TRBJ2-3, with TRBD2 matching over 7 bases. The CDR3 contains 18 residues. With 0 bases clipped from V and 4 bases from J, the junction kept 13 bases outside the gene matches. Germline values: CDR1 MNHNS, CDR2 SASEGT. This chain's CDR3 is CASSEAPSGIRGADTQYF. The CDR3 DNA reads TGTGCCAGCAGTGAAGCTCCTAGCGGCATCCGAGGGGCAGATACGCAGTATTTT.

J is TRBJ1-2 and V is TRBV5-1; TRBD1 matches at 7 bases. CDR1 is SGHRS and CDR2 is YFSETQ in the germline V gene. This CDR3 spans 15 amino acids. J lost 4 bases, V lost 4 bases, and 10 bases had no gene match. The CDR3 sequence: CASSPSGGTAYGYTF. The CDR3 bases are TGCGCCAGCAGCCCTTCTGGGGGGACAGCCTATGGCTACACCTTC.

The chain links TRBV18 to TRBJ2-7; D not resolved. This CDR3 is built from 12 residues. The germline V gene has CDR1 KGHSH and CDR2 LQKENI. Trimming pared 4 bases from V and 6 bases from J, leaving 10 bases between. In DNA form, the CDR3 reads TGTGCCAGCTCACTCGAGGCCGGCGAGCAGTACTTC. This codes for CASSLEAGEQYF. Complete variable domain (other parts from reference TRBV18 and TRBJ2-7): NAGVMQNPRHLVRRRGQEARLRCSPMKGHSHVYWYRQLPEEGLKFMVYLQKENIIDESGMPKERFSAEFPKEGPSILRIQQVVRGDSAAYFCASSLEAGEQYFGPGTRLTVT.

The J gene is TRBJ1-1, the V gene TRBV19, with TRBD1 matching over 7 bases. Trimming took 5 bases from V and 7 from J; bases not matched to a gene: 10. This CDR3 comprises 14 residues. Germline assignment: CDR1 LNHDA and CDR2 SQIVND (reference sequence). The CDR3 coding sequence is TGTGCCAGTAGTCAGACAGGGCCGCCGGGTGAAGCTTTCTTT. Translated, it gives CASSQTGPPGEAFF.

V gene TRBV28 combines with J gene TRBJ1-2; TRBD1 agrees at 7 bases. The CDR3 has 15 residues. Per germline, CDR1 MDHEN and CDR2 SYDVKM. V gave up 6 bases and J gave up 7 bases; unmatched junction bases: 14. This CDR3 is CASSPGQHRGAGYTF. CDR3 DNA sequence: TGTGCCAGCAGCCCGGGACAGCACCGTGGGGCTGGCTACACCTTC.

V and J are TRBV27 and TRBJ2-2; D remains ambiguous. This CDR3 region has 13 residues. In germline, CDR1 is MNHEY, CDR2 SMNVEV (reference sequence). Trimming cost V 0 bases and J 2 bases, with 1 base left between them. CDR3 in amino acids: CASSLSNTGELFF. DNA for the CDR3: TGTGCCAGCAGTTTATCAAACACCGGGGAGCTGTTTTTT.

CDR3: CASSEGDSYNEQFF. CDR3 in DNA: TGTGCCAGCAGCGAAGGGGACTCCTACAATGAGCAGTTCTTC. V gene TRBV9 combines with J gene TRBJ2-1; weak D call: TRBD1 (5 bases). V was pared by 3 bases and J by 0 bases, with 7 bases between. Germline CDR1 is SGDLS and CDR2 is YYNGEE. The CDR3 runs to 14 residues.

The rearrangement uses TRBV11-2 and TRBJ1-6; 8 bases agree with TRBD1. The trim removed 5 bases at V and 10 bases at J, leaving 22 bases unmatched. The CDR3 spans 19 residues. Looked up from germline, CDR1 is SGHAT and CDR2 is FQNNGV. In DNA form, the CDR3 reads TGTGCCAGCAGCAATAGGGGAAGCTTTCGGACAGGGCTTTCATCACCCCTCCACTTT. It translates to CASSNRGSFRTGLSSPLHF. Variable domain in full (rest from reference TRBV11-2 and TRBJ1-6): EAGVAQSPRYKIIEKRQSVAFWCNPISGHATLYWYQQILGQGPKLLIQFQNNGVVDDSQLPKDRFSAERLKGVDSTLKIQPAKLEDSAVYLCASSNRGSFRTGLSSPLHFGNGTRLTVT.

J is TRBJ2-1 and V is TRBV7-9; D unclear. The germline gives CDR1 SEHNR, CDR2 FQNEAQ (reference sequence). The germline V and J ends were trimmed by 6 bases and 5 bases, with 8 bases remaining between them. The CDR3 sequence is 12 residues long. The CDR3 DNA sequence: TGTGCCAGCAGGCTAACGGACAATGAGCAGTTCTTC. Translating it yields CASRLTDNEQFF.

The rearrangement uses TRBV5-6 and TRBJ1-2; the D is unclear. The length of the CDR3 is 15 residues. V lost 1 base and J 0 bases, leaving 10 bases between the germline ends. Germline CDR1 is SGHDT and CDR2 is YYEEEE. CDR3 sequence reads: CASSLRVFANYGYTF. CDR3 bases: TGTGCCAGCAGCTTGAGGGTTTTCGCTAACTATGGCTACACCTTC.